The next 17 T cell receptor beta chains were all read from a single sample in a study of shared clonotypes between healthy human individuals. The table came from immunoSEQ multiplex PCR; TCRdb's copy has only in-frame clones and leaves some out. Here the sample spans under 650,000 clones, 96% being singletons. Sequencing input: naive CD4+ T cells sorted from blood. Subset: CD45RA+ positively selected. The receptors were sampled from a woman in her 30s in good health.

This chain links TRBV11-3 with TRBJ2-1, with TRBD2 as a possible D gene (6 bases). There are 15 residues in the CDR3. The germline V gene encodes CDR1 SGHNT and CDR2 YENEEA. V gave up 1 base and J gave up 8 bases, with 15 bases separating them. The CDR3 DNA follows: TGTGCCAGCAGCTTAGTTTTTTCGGGAGAACATGAGCAGTTCTTC. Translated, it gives CASSLVFSGEHEQFF.

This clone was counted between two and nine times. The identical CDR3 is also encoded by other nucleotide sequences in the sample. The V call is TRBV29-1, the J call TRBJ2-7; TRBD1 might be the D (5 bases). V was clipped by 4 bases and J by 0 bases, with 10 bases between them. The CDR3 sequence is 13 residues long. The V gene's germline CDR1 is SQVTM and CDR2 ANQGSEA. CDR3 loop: CSVGGTGSYEQYF. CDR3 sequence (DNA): TGCAGCGTTGGTGGAACAGGCTCCTACGAGCAGTACTTC.

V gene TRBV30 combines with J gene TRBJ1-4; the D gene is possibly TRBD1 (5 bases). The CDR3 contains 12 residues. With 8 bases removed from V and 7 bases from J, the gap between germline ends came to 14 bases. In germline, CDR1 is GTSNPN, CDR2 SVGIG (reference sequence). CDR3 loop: CAHGQGGEKLFF. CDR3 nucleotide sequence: TGTGCCCATGGGCAGGGAGGTGAAAAACTGTTTTTT.

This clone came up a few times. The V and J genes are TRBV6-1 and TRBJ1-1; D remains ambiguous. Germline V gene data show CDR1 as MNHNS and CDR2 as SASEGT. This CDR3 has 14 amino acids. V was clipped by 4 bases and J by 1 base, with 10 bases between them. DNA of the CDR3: TGTGCCAGCAGTGGGATGAACGGGAACACTGAAGCTTTCTTT. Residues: CASSGMNGNTEAFF.

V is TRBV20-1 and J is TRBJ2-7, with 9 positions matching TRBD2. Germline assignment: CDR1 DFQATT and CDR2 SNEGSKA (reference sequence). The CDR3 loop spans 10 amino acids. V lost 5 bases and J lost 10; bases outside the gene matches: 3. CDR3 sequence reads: CSASSGDQYF. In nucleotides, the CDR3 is TGCAGTGCTTCTAGCGGGGACCAGTACTTC.

The CDR3 here is CASSLGQIATNEKLFF. CDR3 nucleotide sequence: TGTGCCAGCAGCTTAGGGCAGATTGCAACTAATGAAAAACTGTTTTTT. J is TRBJ1-4 and V is TRBV7-9; no firm D call. The CDR3 is made up of 16 amino acids. Germline-derived CDR1 and CDR2 are SEHNR and FQNEAQ (reference sequence). V lost 1 base, J lost 0 bases, and 9 bases lay in between.

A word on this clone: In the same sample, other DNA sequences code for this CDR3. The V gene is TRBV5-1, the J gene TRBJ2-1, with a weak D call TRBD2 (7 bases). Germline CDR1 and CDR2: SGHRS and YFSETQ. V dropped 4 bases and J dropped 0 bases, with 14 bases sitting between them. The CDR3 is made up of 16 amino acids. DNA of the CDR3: TGCGCCAGCAGCCCGGGGGGCGGGAGCTCCTACAATGAGCAGTTCTTC. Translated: CASSPGGGSSYNEQFF.

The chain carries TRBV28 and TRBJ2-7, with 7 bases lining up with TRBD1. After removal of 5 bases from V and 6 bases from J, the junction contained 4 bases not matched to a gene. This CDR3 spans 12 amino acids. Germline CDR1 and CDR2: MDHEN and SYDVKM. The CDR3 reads CASSPDRVEQYF. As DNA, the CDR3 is TGTGCCAGCAGTCCCGACAGGGTCGAGCAGTACTTC.

The CDR3 sequence: CATSRTGAPYGYTF. DNA of the CDR3: TGTGCCACCAGCCGGACAGGGGCCCCCTATGGCTACACCTTC. This chain joins TRBV15 and TRBJ1-2; 9 positions agree with TRBD1. After removal of 5 bases from V and 4 bases from J, the junction contained 5 bases not matched to a gene. The CDR3 spans 14 residues. CDR1 and CDR2 from the germline V gene are LNHNV and YYDKDF (reference sequence).

The CDR3 loop reads CASSIVAGRSYNEQFF. DNA of the CDR3: TGTGCCAGTAGTATAGTGGCGGGGCGCTCCTACAATGAGCAGTTCTTC. This chain links TRBV19 with TRBJ2-1; possibly TRBD2 for D (6 bases). The V gene's germline CDR1 is LNHDA and CDR2 SQIVND (reference sequence). The ends were cut back, 1 base at V and 0 bases at J, with 10 bases in the middle. The length of the CDR3 is 16 residues.

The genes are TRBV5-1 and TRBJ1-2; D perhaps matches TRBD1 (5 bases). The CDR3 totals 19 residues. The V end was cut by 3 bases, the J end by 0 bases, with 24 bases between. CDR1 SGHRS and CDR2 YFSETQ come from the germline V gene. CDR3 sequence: CASSSLLGQTRGPNYGYTF. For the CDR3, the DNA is TGCGCCAGCAGCTCGTTGCTGGGGCAGACTCGAGGGCCTAACTATGGCTACACCTTC.

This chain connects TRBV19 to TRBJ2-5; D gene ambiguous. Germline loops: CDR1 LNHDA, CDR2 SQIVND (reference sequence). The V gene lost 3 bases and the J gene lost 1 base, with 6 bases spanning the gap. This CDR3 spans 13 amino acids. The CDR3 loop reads CASSMVAQETQYF. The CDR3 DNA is TGTGCCAGTAGTATGGTGGCCCAAGAGACCCAGTACTTC. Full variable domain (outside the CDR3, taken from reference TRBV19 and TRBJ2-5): DGGITQSPKYLFRKEGQNVTLSCEQNLNHDAMYWYRQDPGQGLRLIYYSQIVNDFQKGDIAEGYSVSREKKESFPLTVTSAQKNPTAFYLCASSMVAQETQYFGPGTRLLVL.

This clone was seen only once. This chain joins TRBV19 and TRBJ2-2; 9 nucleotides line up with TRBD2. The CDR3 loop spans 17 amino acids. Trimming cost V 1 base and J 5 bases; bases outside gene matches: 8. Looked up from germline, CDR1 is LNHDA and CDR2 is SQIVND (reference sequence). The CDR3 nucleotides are TGTGCCAGTAGTATAGGTAGCGGGAGAATCGGGACCGGGGAGCTGTTTTTT. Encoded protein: CASSIGSGRIGTGELFF.

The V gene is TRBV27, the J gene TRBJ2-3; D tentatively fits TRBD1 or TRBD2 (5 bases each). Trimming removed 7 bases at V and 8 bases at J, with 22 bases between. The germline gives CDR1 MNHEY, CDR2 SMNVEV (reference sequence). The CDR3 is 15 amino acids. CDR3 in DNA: TGTGCCAGCAATCGGGGCGGGCTACGAGTGAGTACGCAGTATTTT. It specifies CASNRGGLRVSTQYF.

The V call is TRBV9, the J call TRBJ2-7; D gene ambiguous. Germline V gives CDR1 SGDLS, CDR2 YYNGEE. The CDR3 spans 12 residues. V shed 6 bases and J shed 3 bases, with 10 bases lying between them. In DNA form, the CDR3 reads TGTGCCAGCATCCCGGGCTACTACGAGCAGTACTTC. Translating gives CASIPGYYEQYF.

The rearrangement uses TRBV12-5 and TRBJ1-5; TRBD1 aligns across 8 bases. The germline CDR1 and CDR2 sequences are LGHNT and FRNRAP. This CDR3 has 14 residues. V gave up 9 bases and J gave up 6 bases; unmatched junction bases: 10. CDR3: CARVDRGDGQPQHF. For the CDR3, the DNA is TGTGCTAGGGTTGACAGGGGTGATGGTCAGCCCCAGCATTTT. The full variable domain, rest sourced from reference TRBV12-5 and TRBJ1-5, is DARVTQTPRHKVTEMGQEVTMRCQPILGHNTVFWYRQTMMQGLELLAYFRNRAPLDDSGMPKDRFSAEMPDATLATLKIQPSEPRDSAVYFCARVDRGDGQPQHFGDGTRLSIL.

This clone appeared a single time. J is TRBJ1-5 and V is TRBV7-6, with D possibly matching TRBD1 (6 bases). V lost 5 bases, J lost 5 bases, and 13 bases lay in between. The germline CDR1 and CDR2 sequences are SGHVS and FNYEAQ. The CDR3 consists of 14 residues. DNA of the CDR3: TGTGCCAGCAGCCCAAACAGGGTGCATCAGCCCCAGCATTTT. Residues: CASSPNRVHQPQHF.